This T cell receptor beta chain was documented in a study of monozygotic twins with inflammatory bowel disease. Details on this clonotype: The antigen remains undetermined.

TCRdb re-called the 5' RACE reads and gives one entry per CDR3 protein, without DNA. The sample shows over 120,000 distinct CDR3 sequences, and 1.2% sits with its ten largest clones. Findings and caveats of the study: Limited statistical power may explain no repertoire similarity difference between concordant and discordant twins. None of the different T cell subtypes could be distinguished from one another.

The CDR3 loop spans 15 amino acids. Germline V gene data show CDR1 as KGHDR and CDR2 as SFDVKD. The TCR originated in a human donor with ulcerative colitis or Crohn's disease, or a healthy co-twin of an affected twin (not recorded which). The gene calls are TRBV24-1 and TRBJ2-1. The material sequenced was blood. The CDR3 sequence is CATSEVAAEYNEQFF.